Each of the 8 T cell receptor beta chains below was sequenced from the same sample in a study of T cells in Graves' hyperthyroidism and ophthalmopathy. TCR beta CDR3 regions were amplified from RNA transcripts. The HTBI primer set served for first-round RT-PCR of the TCR CDR3. TCRdb called the multiplex PCR reads again in MiXCR, with one record for every CDR3 protein. The data contain over 300,000 distinct CDR3 sequences, approximately 15% of them seen just once; the ten biggest clones take up approximately 10%. Specimen: blood. The receptors come from a woman aged 60-75 years with Graves' hyperthyroidism.

This chain links TRBV2 with TRBJ2-1, with TRBD2 matching 8 bases. V dropped 8 bases and J dropped 7; count of bases not matched to a gene: 7. Per the germline V gene, CDR1 is SNHLY and CDR2 is FYNNEI. The CDR3 consists of 13 residues. The CDR3 sequence: CASLVAGTNEQFF. The DNA of the CDR3 is TGTGCCAGCCTAGTAGCGGGAACAAATGAGCAGTTCTTC.

This clonotype showed up many times. The chain has TRBV6-1 and TRBJ1-2; D is unclear. CDR3 length: 13 amino acids. V lost 8 bases to trimming and J lost 4 bases, with 14 bases between them. CDR1 is MNHNS and CDR2 is SASEGT in the germline V gene. The CDR3 protein is CASCETGGYGYTF. The CDR3, as DNA: TGTGCCAGCTGCGAGACGGGAGGCTATGGCTACACCTTC.

This clonotype was counted between two and nine times. The V and J genes are TRBV7-9 and TRBJ1-2; D gene ambiguous. Germline V gives CDR1 SEHNR, CDR2 FQNEAQ (reference sequence). Trimming removed 5 bases at V and 8 bases at J, with 15 bases between. CDR3 size: 13 residues. CDR3 amino acids: CASSKGGHVGYTF. In nucleotides, the CDR3 is TGTGCCAGCAGCAAGGGAGGGCATGTGGGCTACACCTTC.

Only a few counts were recorded for this clonotype. V and J are TRBV5-1 and TRBJ2-4; D could derive from TRBD1 or TRBD2 (5 bases each). Germline values: CDR1 SGHRS, CDR2 YFSETQ. There are 16 residues in the CDR3. Trimming removed 3 bases at V and 1 base at J, with 14 bases between. The CDR3 DNA sequence: TGCGCCAGCAGCTCAATCCGGGGACGTGCCAAAAACATTCAGTACTTC. Translated: CASSSIRGRAKNIQYF.

The V call is TRBV27, the J call TRBJ2-7, with TRBD2 matching over 7 bases. CDR3 size: 14 residues. After removal of 7 bases from V and 0 bases from J, the junction contained 6 bases not matched to a gene. From germline, CDR1 is MNHEY and CDR2 SMNVEV (reference sequence). The CDR3 nucleotides read TGTGCCAGCAAAAGGGGCGGGGGCTCCTACGAGCAGTACTTC. This gives the protein CASKRGGGSYEQYF.

Points on this clonotype: Sequence at one end of the junction differs from germline and may be a read error. V is TRBV28 and J is TRBJ1-2, with a weak D call TRBD1 (6 bases). CDR1 and CDR2 from the germline V gene are MDHEN and SYDVKM. CDR3 length: 13 residues. The chain's CDR3 is CASRQGAYYGYAF. CDR3 DNA: TGTGCCAGCAGACAGGGAGCCTACTATGGCTACGCCTTC.

J is TRBJ2-7 and V is TRBV18; D not certain. Trimming left V 4 bases short and J 0 bases short, with 7 bases between. This CDR3 has 13 residues. Germline CDR1 is KGHSH and CDR2 is LQKENI. The CDR3 coding sequence is TGTGCCAGCTCACGCAGAAGCTCCTACGAGCAGTACTTC. Protein: CASSRRSSYEQYF.

This clonotype occurred many times. The V gene is TRBV11-1, the J gene TRBJ2-7; the D is unclear. This CDR3 has 15 residues. Germline V gene data show CDR1 as SGHAT and CDR2 as FQDESV (reference sequence). V was cut by 0 bases and J by 5 bases, with 14 bases left in between. CDR3 coding DNA: TGTGCCAGCAGCTTAGCGCCTCTATCCGTCGACGAGCAGTACTTC. It encodes CASSLAPLSVDEQYF.